These 17 T cell receptor beta chains share one sample of origin, sequenced in a study of graft-versus-host responses after intestinal transplantation. The antigens for these receptors are not known. Sequencing was performed with immunoSEQ multiplex PCR; in TCRdb, only in-frame clones are kept and a portion is missing. The sample holds about 59,000 clones, roughly 93% seen once. The sample was unstimulated CD4+ T cells sorted from spleen or lymph node cells, taken before transplant. Source of these receptors: a human donor who was the organ donor for an intestinal transplant.

This clone was counted once. For the CDR3, the DNA is TGTGCCAGCAGCTTAGAACTAGCAAGCAATGAGCAGTTCTTC. It yields the protein CASSLELASNEQFF. This chain joins TRBV7-2 and TRBJ2-1; D possibly corresponds to TRBD2 (6 bases). There are 14 residues in the CDR3. Germline CDR1 is SGHTA and CDR2 is FQGNSA. The V gene lost 1 base and the J gene lost 6 bases, with 10 bases spanning the gap. Complete variable domain (other parts from reference TRBV7-2 and TRBJ2-1): GAGVSQSPSNKVTEKGKDVELRCDPISGHTALYWYRQSLGQGLEFLIYFQGNSAPDKSGLPSDRFSAERTGGSVSTLTIQRTQQEDSAVYLCASSLELASNEQFFGPGTRLTVL.

The chain couples TRBV10-2 to TRBJ2-1; 9 bases are shared with TRBD2. Unmatched junction bases numbered 11, after V lost 0 bases and J lost 2 bases. Germline CDR1 WSHSY, CDR2 SAAADI. The CDR3 loop spans 19 amino acids. CDR3: CASSESSFAGGLTYNEQFF. CDR3 nucleotide sequence: TGCGCCAGCAGTGAGTCCTCCTTCGCGGGGGGGCTTACCTACAATGAGCAGTTCTTC.

The rearrangement links TRBV18 to TRBJ2-7; no firm D call. Per the germline V gene, CDR1 is KGHSH and CDR2 is LQKENI. Between the trimmed V and J ends, which lost 5 bases and 2 bases, there was a span of 7 bases. This CDR3 contains 12 residues. The CDR3 sequence is CASSGLAYEQYF. The CDR3 DNA sequence: TGTGCCAGCTCAGGGCTTGCCTACGAGCAGTACTTC.

This chain uses TRBV7-3 with TRBJ2-1; D unclear. CDR3 length: 14 amino acids. Trimming pared 0 bases from V and 7 bases from J, leaving 10 bases between. Germline CDR1 SGHTA, CDR2 FQGTGA. CDR3 nucleotides: TGTGCCAGCAGCTTAACGCTAGGGCTGAATGAGCAGTTCTTC. This codes for CASSLTLGLNEQFF.

In this sample, this clone turned up once. The chain combines TRBV12-5 with TRBJ2-6, with D possibly TRBD1 on 6 matching bases. The CDR3 is 20 amino acids. From germline, CDR1 is LGHNT and CDR2 FRNRAP. The V end lost 0 bases, the J end lost 1 base, and 19 bases lay between the germline ends. Here the CDR3 DNA reads TGTGCTAGTGGTTTGGTACTTGGGGGCCCCTTTGGTTCTGGGGCCAACGTCCTGACTTTC. Protein sequence: CASGLVLGGPFGSGANVLTF.

Note on this clone: The CDR3 carries no conserved terminal phenylalanine or tryptophan, so it likely arises from a read error. It is unclear where the CDR3 begins or ends on the DNA, so no DNA is shown, and the CDR3 is as TCRdb lists it. This chain links TRBV5-8 with TRBJ2-3; the DNA was not used to check the table's D call, TRBD2. The CDR3 extends over 12 residues, inclusive of both ends. Germline V gene data show CDR1 as SGHTS and CDR2 as YDEGEE. Here the CDR3 reads CASSLVLAGGPL.

This CDR3 is CASRDSAATNEKLFF. The CDR3 DNA follows: TGTGCCAGCAGGGACTCGGCAGCAACTAATGAAAAACTGTTTTTT. The gene calls are TRBV5-4 and TRBJ1-4; D unclear. Germline assignment: CDR1 SGHNT and CDR2 YYREEE (reference sequence). Trimming removed 5 bases at V and 0 bases at J, with 11 bases between. The CDR3 runs to 15 residues.

The chain carries TRBV11-1 and TRBJ1-1; no clear D. CDR1 and CDR2 (germline): SGHAT, FQDESV (reference sequence). V dropped 3 bases and J dropped 1 base, with 6 bases sitting between them. The CDR3 contains 13 residues. Here the CDR3 reads CASSFTRNTEAFF. In nucleotides, the CDR3 is TGTGCCAGCAGCTTTACGAGGAACACTGAAGCTTTCTTT.

This clone was recorded once. The chain combines TRBV7-2 with TRBJ2-4, with D unclear. The CDR3 length is 13 residues. CDR1 SGHTA and CDR2 FQGNSA come from the germline V gene. Deletions cut 5 bases from V and 5 bases from J, with 10 bases between. CDR3: CASSPFHENIQYF. CDR3 coding DNA: TGTGCCAGCAGCCCGTTCCATGAAAACATTCAGTACTTC.

The V gene is TRBV6-6, the J gene TRBJ1-1; TRBD1 agrees at 10 bases. V lost 4 bases, J lost 5 bases, and 10 bases stayed unmatched. Germline V gene data show CDR1 as MNHNY and CDR2 as SVGAGI (reference sequence). The CDR3 extends over 16 amino acids. CDR3 coding DNA: TGTGCCAGCAGTTGGACAGGGGGTGCTGGAGGGACTGAAGCTTTCTTT. It is translated as CASSWTGGAGGTEAFF.

The chain carries TRBV6-5 and TRBJ2-3; possible D gene TRBD2, 6 bases. Deletions cut 5 bases from V and 3 bases from J, with 9 bases between. Germline CDR1 is MNHEY and CDR2 is SVGAGI. The CDR3 has 13 amino acids. The CDR3 here is CASSRDLTDTQYF. In DNA form, the CDR3 reads TGTGCCAGCAGTAGGGACTTAACAGATACGCAGTATTTT.

The chain combines TRBV7-2 with TRBJ2-4, with 12 bases matching TRBD2. The germline V gene encodes CDR1 SGHTA and CDR2 FQGNSA. The CDR3 is 18 residues long. After removal of 5 bases from V and 1 base from J, the junction contained 9 bases not matched to a gene. CDR3 DNA: TGTGCCAGCAGCAAACTAGCGGGGGGTCCAGGGGCCAAAAACATTCAGTACTTC. This codes for CASSKLAGGPGAKNIQYF.

The V gene is TRBV6-5, the J gene TRBJ2-1; the match to TRBD2 covers 7 bases. The CDR3 extends over 15 amino acids. After removal of 6 bases from V and 3 bases from J, the junction contained 8 bases not matched to a gene. The germline CDR1 and CDR2 sequences are MNHEY and SVGAGI. For the CDR3, the DNA is TGTGCCAGCAGCCCCTGGGGGGGATTCTACAATGAGCAGTTCTTC. Its translation: CASSPWGGFYNEQFF.

The rearrangement joins TRBV28 to TRBJ1-4, with 7 nucleotides matching TRBD1. This CDR3 has 15 residues. Looked up from germline, CDR1 is MDHEN and CDR2 is SYDVKM. J gave up 5 bases and V 4 bases, and 7 bases lay outside the gene matches. In DNA form, the CDR3 reads TGTGCCAGCAGTTCCCCGACAGGGCGGAATGAAAAACTGTTTTTT. As protein: CASSSPTGRNEKLFF.

This chain connects TRBV5-6 to TRBJ1-4; no reliable D call. The CDR3 is made up of 18 amino acids. CDR1 is SGHDT and CDR2 is YYEEEE in the germline V gene. V lost 2 bases, J lost 7 bases, and 24 bases lay in between. CDR3 amino acids: CASSFTHQAMQGSEKLFF. DNA for the CDR3: TGTGCCAGCAGCTTTACACATCAGGCCATGCAAGGGTCTGAAAAACTGTTTTTT.

CDR3 region: CATSRETGVGGGELFF. The CDR3, as DNA: TGTGCCACCAGCAGGGAAACAGGGGTAGGCGGCGGGGAGCTGTTTTTT. The chain couples TRBV15 to TRBJ2-2, with 7 bases lining up with TRBD1. Germline CDR1 LNHNV, CDR2 YYDKDF (reference sequence). V was clipped by 3 bases and J by 7 bases; unmatched bases: 11. This CDR3 is 16 amino acids long.

This rearrangement joins TRBV19 to TRBJ2-4; a possible D gene is TRBD2 (5 bases). The CDR3 spans 16 residues. Trimming pared 0 bases from V and 6 bases from J, leaving 15 bases between. CDR1 is LNHDA, CDR2 SQIVND, per germline (reference sequence). Written as DNA, the CDR3 is TGTGCCAGTAGTATAGACCCCACCGGCCGGGGAAACATTCAGTACTTC. Its translation is CASSIDPTGRGNIQYF. Complete variable domain (other parts from reference TRBV19 and TRBJ2-4): DGGITQSPKYLFRKEGQNVTLSCEQNLNHDAMYWYRQDPGQGLRLIYYSQIVNDFQKGDIAEGYSVSREKKESFPLTVTSAQKNPTAFYLCASSIDPTGRGNIQYFGAGTRLSVL.